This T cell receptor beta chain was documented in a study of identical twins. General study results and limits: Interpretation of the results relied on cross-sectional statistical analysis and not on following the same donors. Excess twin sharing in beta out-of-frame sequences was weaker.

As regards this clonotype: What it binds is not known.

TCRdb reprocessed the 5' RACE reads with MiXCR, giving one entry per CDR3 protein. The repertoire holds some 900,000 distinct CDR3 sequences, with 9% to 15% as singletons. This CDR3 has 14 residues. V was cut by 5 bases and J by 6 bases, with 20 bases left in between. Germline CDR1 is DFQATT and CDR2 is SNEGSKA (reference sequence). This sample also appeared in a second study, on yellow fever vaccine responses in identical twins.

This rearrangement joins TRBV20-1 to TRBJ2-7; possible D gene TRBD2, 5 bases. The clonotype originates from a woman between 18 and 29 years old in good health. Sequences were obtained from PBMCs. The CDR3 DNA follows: TGCAGTGCTCGAGGGCTCGCCTGGGAAGGCGAGCAGTACTTC. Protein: CSARGLAWEGEQYF.